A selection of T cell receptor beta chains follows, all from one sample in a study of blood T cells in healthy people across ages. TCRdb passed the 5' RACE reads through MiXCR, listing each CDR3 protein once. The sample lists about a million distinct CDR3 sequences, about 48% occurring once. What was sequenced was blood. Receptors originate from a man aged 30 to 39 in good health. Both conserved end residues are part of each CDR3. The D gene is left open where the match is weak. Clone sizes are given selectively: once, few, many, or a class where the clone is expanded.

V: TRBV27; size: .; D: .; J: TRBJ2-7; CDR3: CASSLGGAPYEQYF; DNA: TGTGCCAGCAGTTTAGGCGGGGCCCCCTACGAGCAGTACTTC
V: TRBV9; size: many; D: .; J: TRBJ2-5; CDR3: CASSVELGRSRETQYF; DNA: TGTGCCAGCAGCGTAGAGCTGGGACGGAGCCGAGAGACCCAGTACTTC
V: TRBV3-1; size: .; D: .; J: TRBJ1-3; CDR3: CASSYSGAPGNTIYF; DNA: TGTGCCAGCAGCTACTCAGGGGCGCCTGGAAACACCATATATTTT
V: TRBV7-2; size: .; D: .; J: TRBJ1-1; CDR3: CASSFPGRGLGTEAFF; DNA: TGTGCCAGCAGCTTCCCCGGGAGAGGGCTAGGTACTGAAGCTTTCTTT
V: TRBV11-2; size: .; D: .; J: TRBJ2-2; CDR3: CASSLSGVMGANTGELFF; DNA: TGTGCCAGCAGCTTATCCGGGGTGATGGGCGCGAACACCGGGGAGCTGTTTTTT
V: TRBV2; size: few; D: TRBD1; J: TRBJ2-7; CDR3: CASSARQGPYEQYF; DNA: TGTGCCAGCAGTGCGCGACAGGGACCCTACGAGCAGTACTTC
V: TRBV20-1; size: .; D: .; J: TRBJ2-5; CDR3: CSARDPVSGLQETQYF; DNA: TGCAGTGCTAGAGATCCGGTTAGCGGACTACAAGAGACCCAGTACTTC
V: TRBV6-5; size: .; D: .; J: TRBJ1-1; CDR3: CASSYQGNTGAFF; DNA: TGTGCCAGCAGTTACCAGGGGAACACTGGAGCTTTCTTT
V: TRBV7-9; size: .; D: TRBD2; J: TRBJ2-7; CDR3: CASCPGGTTYEQYF; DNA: TGTGCCAGCTGTCCGGGGGGGACAACCTACGAGCAGTACTTC
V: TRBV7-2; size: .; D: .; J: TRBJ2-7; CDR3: CASSRPFSYEQYF; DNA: TGTGCCAGCAGCAGGCCGTTCTCCTACGAGCAGTACTTC
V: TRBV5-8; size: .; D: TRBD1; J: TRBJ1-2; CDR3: CASSHTGTGINYGYTF; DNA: TGTGCCAGCAGCCATACCGGGACAGGGATTAACTATGGCTACACCTTC
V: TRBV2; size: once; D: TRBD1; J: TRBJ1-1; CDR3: CASSVTGGETEAFF; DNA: TGTGCCAGCAGTGTGACAGGGGGGGAGACTGAAGCTTTCTTT
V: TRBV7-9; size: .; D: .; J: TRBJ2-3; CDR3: CASSLTGFGDTQYF; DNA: TGTGCCAGCAGCTTGACAGGTTTTGGAGATACGCAGTATTTT
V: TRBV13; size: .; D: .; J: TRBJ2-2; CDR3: CASSLAGGGYTGELFF; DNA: TGTGCCAGCAGCTTAGCCGGGGGCGGTTACACTGGGGAGCTGTTTTTT
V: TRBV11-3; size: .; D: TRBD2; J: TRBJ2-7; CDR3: CASSSPWAGGRDEQYF; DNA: TGTGCCAGCAGCTCCCCTTGGGCGGGGGGAAGGGATGAGCAGTACTTC
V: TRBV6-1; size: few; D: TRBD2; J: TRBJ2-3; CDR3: CASKELAGPTDTQYF; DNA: TGTGCCAGCAAGGAACTAGCGGGGCCCACAGATACGCAGTATTTT
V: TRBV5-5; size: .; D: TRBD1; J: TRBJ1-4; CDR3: CASSAFPGTGNEKLFF; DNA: TGTGCCAGCAGCGCCTTCCCCGGGACAGGGAATGAAAAACTGTTTTTT
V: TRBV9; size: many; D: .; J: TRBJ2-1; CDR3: CASSVAGTYNEQFF; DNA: TGTGCCAGCAGCGTAGCCGGGACCTACAATGAGCAGTTCTTC